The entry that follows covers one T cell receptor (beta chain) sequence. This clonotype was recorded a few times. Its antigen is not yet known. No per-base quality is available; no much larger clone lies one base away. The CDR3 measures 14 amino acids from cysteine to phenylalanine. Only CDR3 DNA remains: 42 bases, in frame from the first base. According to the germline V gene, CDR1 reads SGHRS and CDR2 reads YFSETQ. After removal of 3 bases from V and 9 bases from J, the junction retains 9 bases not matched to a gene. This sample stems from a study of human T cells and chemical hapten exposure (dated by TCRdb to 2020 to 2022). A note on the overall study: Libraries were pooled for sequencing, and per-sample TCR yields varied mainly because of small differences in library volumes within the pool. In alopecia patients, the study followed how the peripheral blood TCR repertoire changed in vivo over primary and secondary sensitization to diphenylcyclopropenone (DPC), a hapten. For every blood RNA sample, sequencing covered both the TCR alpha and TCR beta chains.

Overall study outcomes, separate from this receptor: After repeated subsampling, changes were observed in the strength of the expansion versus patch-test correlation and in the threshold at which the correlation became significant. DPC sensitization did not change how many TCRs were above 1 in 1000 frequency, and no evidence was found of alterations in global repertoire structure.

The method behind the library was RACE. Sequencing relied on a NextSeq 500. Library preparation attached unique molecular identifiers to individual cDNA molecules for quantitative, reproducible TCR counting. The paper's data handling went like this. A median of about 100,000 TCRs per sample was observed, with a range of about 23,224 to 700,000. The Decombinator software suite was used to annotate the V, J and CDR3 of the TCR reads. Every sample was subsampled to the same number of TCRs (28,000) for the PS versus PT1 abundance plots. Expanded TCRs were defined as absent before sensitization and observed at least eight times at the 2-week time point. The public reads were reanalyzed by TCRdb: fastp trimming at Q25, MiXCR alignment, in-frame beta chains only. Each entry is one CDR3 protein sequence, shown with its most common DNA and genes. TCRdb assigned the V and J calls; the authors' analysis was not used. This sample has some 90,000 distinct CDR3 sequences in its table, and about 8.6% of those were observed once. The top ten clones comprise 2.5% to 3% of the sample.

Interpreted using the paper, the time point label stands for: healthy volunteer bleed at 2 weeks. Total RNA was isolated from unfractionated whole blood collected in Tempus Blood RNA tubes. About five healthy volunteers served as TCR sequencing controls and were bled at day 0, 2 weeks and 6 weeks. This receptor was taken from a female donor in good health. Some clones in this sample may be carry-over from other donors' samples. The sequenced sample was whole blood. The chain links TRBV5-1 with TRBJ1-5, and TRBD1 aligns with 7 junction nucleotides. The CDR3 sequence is CASSSDRSGGPQHF. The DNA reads TGCGCCAGCAGCTCGGACAGGTCTGGGGGGCCCCAGCATTTT.